Listed here is a single T cell receptor beta chain. The clone's antigen remains unknown. Per-base quality was not reported, and no clone a single base away is much larger than it. Receptor libraries were prepared by the immunoSEQ multiplex PCR assay. DNA from the CD4+ T cells that had been cultured and isolated underwent TCR beta CDR3 sequencing. Processing in the source paper ran as follows. The analysis removed non-productive TCR sequences, trimmed reads to the CDR3 region, and retained only CDR3s that were 7 or more amino acids long. Antigen-specific clonotypes were identified with the MANAFEST web app by comparing expansion in peptide wells against reference cultures. To be called positive, a clone needed expansion at FDR<0.05 compared with the reference and with all other wells, an odds ratio greater than 5, and a frequency greater than 0.1% in two replicate wells. A clonotype was defined as cross-reactive if the clonotype was significantly expanded both in SARS-CoV-2 spike wells and in at least one common cold coronavirus spike condition. Using the stringdist R package, CDR3 similarity was measured by Levenshtein distance, and unrooted trees were constructed with ape in R 3.6.1. TCRdb stores this immuneACCESS table with in-frame sequences only. Part of the clones is absent; in the studies checked, under half of the shortfall reflects unresolved V genes, and no reason is known for the rest. The D gene and trimming were derived from the DNA, and the V and J assignments and clone size from that table. Counted in this sample were around 25,000 clones; 73% of them appeared once. Roughly 5% of the sample rests with the top ten.

In the ViraFEST assay, PBMC were stimulated with viral peptide pools, and TCR sequencing was then used to find antigen-specific CD4+ T cell clonotypes based on their expansion. After around ten days of culture, CD4+ T cells were isolated with the EasySep CD4+ T cell isolation kit. Negative nucleocapsid antibody results before and after vaccination confirmed that the healthy vaccine recipients had no prior SARS-CoV-2 infection. Some 1.9 million PBMC per well were cultured with 8.5 to 10 ug/ml peptides in IMDM containing 5% human AB serum, 10 IU/ml IL-2 and gentamicin. Half of the culture medium was replaced with fresh IL-2-containing medium on days 3 and 7. Unless noted otherwise, every peptide stimulation condition was cultured in triplicate wells. Using Ficoll-Paque Plus gradient centrifugation, PBMC were separated from whole blood and then either used fresh or cryopreserved at -140C. Overlapping peptide pools spanned the spike proteins of SARS-CoV-2 and the common cold coronaviruses HCoV-NL63, HCoV-OC43 and HCoV-229E. The QIAamp micro DNA kit was used to extract genomic DNA from the cultured CD4+ T cells.

The germline V gene specifies MDHEN as CDR1 and SYDVKM as CDR2. Measured from the cysteine to the phenylalanine, the CDR3 is 15 residues long. CDR3 DNA only is kept here, 45 bases in frame from base 1. V and J lose 2 bases and 3 bases, and a span of 11 bases separates them. The data are from a study of vaccination effects on CD4 cells after COVID-19 (dated by TCRdb to between 2021 and 2022). About the investigation overall: Each participant got two doses of an mRNA SARS-CoV-2 vaccine, either BNT162b2 or mRNA-1273. The full study included some 10 COVID-19 convalescent patients and a few SARS-CoV-2-naive healthy vaccine recipients. In the study, cultures from other donors were sequenced using the Oncomine TCR Beta short-read assay on an Illumina iSeq 100. SARS-CoV-2 spike-specific CD4+ TCR repertoires were compared before and after mRNA vaccination in COVID-19 convalescent patients and in infection-naive vaccine recipients.

On the study overall, not on this receptor specifically: In healthy vaccine recipients, vaccine-induced clones were almost all SARS-CoV-2 mono-reactive, with only 1 of 255 being cross-reactive with common cold coronaviruses. Marked clonal contraction was observed in both infection-induced and vaccine-induced clones at late post-vaccination timepoints, consistent with waning T cell responses. Limitations of the study were the small number of convalescent patients and the absence of early post-infection timepoints.

The material was CD4+ T cells from PBMCs cultured with SARS-CoV-2 spike peptides, obtained before COVID-19 vaccination. The cell subset or site label here, explained by the study, means: SARS-CoV-2 spike overlapping peptide pool stimulation. The receptor comes from a human donor who received a COVID-19 vaccine. The V gene is TRBV28 and the J gene is TRBJ1-5, and TRBD1 may be the D gene, going by 6 matching bases. The CDR3 loop reads CASSLLTGNNQPQHF. The nucleotide sequence reads TGTGCCAGCAGTTTACTCACAGGGAACAATCAGCCCCAGCATTTT.